A selection of T cell receptor beta chains follows, all from one sample in a study of T-cell memory formation after mild COVID-19. TCRdb used MiXCR to reprocess the 5' RACE reads, holding one entry per CDR3 protein. The table lists roughly 300,000 distinct CDR3 sequences, roughly an eighth of them singletons. The material sequenced was PBMCs or a T cell subset sorted from them (not recorded which). Every receptor here comes from a man aged 18 to 29 who had mild COVID-19 (a few samples of this study predate the infection). Cell type and time point are not known. Each CDR3 is given with its conserved first and last residue. Part of the rows lack a size; the others show once, few, many or a class for expanded clones.

j_gene	abundance	v_gene	len	CDR3aa
TRBJ2-2	few	TRBV7-3	15	CASSLRQGNTGELFF
TRBJ1-1	few	TRBV7-2	15	CASSPRVVVQNEAFF
TRBJ2-5	.	TRBV6-6	15	CASSFLGGRQETQYF
TRBJ2-2	.	TRBV5-1	14	CASWETVNTGELFF
TRBJ2-3	.	TRBV11-2	14	CASSSNWGADTQYF
TRBJ1-2	many	TRBV29-1	12	CSVGSDLYGYTF
TRBJ1-6	.	TRBV7-9	15	CASSLVAGQGSPLHF
TRBJ2-2	.	TRBV6-2/TRBV6-3	13	CASSYVTTGELFF
TRBJ2-5	few	TRBV7-2	12	CASSLDLETQYF
TRBJ2-1	.	TRBV9	17	CASSASGTAIAYNEQFF
TRBJ1-1	.	TRBV20-1	11	CSAGTARSAFF
TRBJ2-4	.	TRBV7-2	14	CASSFKGAPDIQYF
TRBJ2-3	.	TRBV27	13	CASSSTPGDTQYF
TRBJ2-7	few	TRBV7-8	14	CASTSPGLNKEQYF
TRBJ1-2	many	TRBV12-3/TRBV12-4	13	CASSLGQNYGYTF
TRBJ1-1	.	TRBV12-3/TRBV12-4	14	CASSLWSTNTEAFF
TRBJ2-7	.	TRBV5-5	17	CASSFEDTGWESYEQYF
TRBJ1-2	few	TRBV20-1	14	CSATAGGRGYGYTF
TRBJ1-1	.	TRBV28	16	CASSSSRQGADTEAFF
TRBJ1-2	.	TRBV29-1	13	CSVGYRGDYGYTF
TRBJ2-1	.	TRBV24-1	16	CATSDAGTGVINEQFF
TRBJ2-5	.	TRBV11-1	16	CASSSGLTKYQETQYF
TRBJ2-7	few	TRBV6-5	14	CASSLRDREFEQYF
TRBJ2-2	many	TRBV5-1	16	CASSLAGARSTGELFF
TRBJ2-4	few	TRBV6-2/TRBV6-3	13	CAIQGAAKNIQYF
TRBJ2-2	many	TRBV7-2	12	CASSRHRGELFF
TRBJ2-4	.	TRBV3-1	14	CASSAGGAGNIQYF
TRBJ2-7	few	TRBV18	15	CASSRLAGTTSEQYF
TRBJ1-1	.	TRBV15	11	CATSKGAGAFF
TRBJ2-5	few	TRBV12-3/TRBV12-4	14	CASSHQTGKETQYF
TRBJ1-6	.	TRBV18	13	CASSPGGLSPLHF
TRBJ2-5	few	TRBV6-5	17	CASSYRAETGGQETQYF
TRBJ1-2	.	TRBV4-3	15	CASSQDGEGDYGYTF
TRBJ1-1	few	TRBV11-2	15	CASSSRGGMNTEAFF
TRBJ2-3	.	TRBV7-9	16	CATYRLLAGDTDTQYF
TRBJ2-7	few	TRBV4-1	16	CASSQSPGQTAYEQYF
TRBJ2-5	.	TRBV12-5	13	CASGPTGGETQYF
TRBJ1-6	many	TRBV7-2	15	CASSLEGQGRAPLHF
TRBJ1-4	.	TRBV5-1	13	CASSLNTDEKLFF
TRBJ1-2	.	TRBV10-3	14	CAIRAADANYGYTF
TRBJ2-2	few	TRBV24-1	17	CATSELGTAANTGELFF
TRBJ2-4	.	TRBV2	13	CASSVREGNIQYF
TRBJ1-1	.	TRBV6-5	18	CASSTNAFTGAANTEAFF
TRBJ1-2	.	TRBV2	13	CASSEAPGYGYTF
TRBJ2-1	few	TRBV9	15	CASSELAGGLDEQFF
TRBJ1-2	many	TRBV27	12	CASSRTGDGYTF
TRBJ2-5	.	TRBV6-6	18	CASRRPSRGGGSQETQYF
TRBJ1-3	few	TRBV7-9	17	CASSLVGDSPSGNTIYF
TRBJ1-2	.	TRBV5-6	13	CASSLAQGSGYTF
TRBJ2-5	.	TRBV5-1	14	CASSLNPTRETQYF
TRBJ1-2	.	TRBV10-3	14	CAISEASIQDGYTF
TRBJ1-5	few	TRBV20-1	12	CSAREGDQPQHF
TRBJ1-4	few	TRBV6-5	15	CASSYWTGDIEKLFF
TRBJ2-1	.	TRBV7-3	15	CASSLGQGLNNEQFF
TRBJ2-1	.	TRBV10-3	16	CAISESPSGAWNEQFF
TRBJ2-7	many	TRBV7-9	14	CASSSGTETYEQYF
TRBJ2-1	.	TRBV20-1	15	CSARLLWGVGNEQFF
TRBJ2-1	many	TRBV7-9	12	CASSGRGNEQFF
TRBJ2-2	many	TRBV6-4	15	CASSDKTGGPGELFF
TRBJ2-3	.	TRBV7-2	16	CASSFGPRGGSDTQYF